The present TCR beta chain was sequenced within a study of CD8 T cells in Susac syndrome. Sequencing of TCR beta, carried out with a high-throughput approach, was applied to CD8+ and CD4+ T cells from the blood. The multiple sclerosis control group consisted of treatment-naive patients whose relapsing-remitting disease, which was either stable or active, fulfilled revised McDonald criteria. TEMRA cells were enriched by FACS, while CD8+ and CD4+ T cells were obtained through a negative isolation that was performed magnetically. An amount of RNA that ranged from about 0.45 to 1 ug was reverse transcribed with random hexamers. A multiplex approach, immunoSEQ multiplex PCR, amplified TCR beta CDR3 across 54 Vbeta and 13 Jbeta. TCRdb re-derived calls from the immunoSEQ multiplex PCR reads in MiXCR, one entry per CDR3 protein. The top ten hold 0.082% of the sample, which has around 200,000 distinct CDR3 sequences, roughly 94% seen once.

The germline gives CDR1 SQVTM, CDR2 ANQGSEA. The CDR3 covers 16 residues. Losses at the gene ends were 0 bases for V and 6 bases for J; bases not matched to a gene: 11. The clonotype originates from a human donor with multiple sclerosis. The V gene is TRBV29-1, the J gene TRBJ2-7; 10 bases align to TRBD1. Material: CD4+ T cells from PBMCs. DNA for the CDR3: TGCAGCGTTGAAGAGGGGGGAGCCGGGACAGGGGCCGAGCAGTACTTC. Translation gives CSVEEGGAGTGAEQYF.